The 9 T cell receptor beta chains in this list originate from one sample, sequenced in a study of T cell repertoires in cytomegalovirus infection (dated 2019 in TCRdb). These receptors' targets are unknown. Sample treatment or condition, as interpreted from the label and publication: in vitro stimulation with specific CMV peptide epitopes to enrich CMV-specific T cells. The run used an Illumina HiSeq 1500. Using fastp trimming at Q25 and MiXCR clonotype assembly, TCRdb reanalyzed the public sequencing data and kept in-frame beta chains. Each entry merges the rows of one CDR3 protein and shows their most common DNA and genes. This sample is represented by a few hundred thousand distinct CDR3 sequences; under 45% of them were singletons. The top ten clonotypes cover about 48% of the sample. Specimen: cultured PBMCs, collected from culture after CMV antigen stimulation. The receptors come from a human donor in good health (CMV status not recorded). Some clones in this sample may be carry-over from other donors' samples.

This clonotype was found many times. This chain joins TRBV19 and TRBJ2-7; D possibly corresponds to TRBD2 (6 bases). CDR3 length equals 14 residues. The germline CDR1 and CDR2 sequences are LNHDA and SQIVND (reference sequence). Trimming removed 0 bases at V and 3 bases at J, with 9 bases between. The CDR3 here is CASSIDPRGYEQYF. DNA of the CDR3: TGTGCCAGTAGTATAGATCCGCGGGGCTACGAGCAGTACTTC.

This clonotype was detected a few times. V and J are TRBV5-4 and TRBJ2-7, with D unresolved. Germline loops: CDR1 SGHNT, CDR2 YYREEE (reference sequence). Trimming left V 1 base short and J 5 bases short, with 4 bases between. There are 11 residues in the CDR3. CDR3 DNA: TGTGCCAGCAGCTTGTGGGACGAGCAGTACTTC. This translates into CASSLWDEQYF. Variable domain in full (rest from reference TRBV5-4 and TRBJ2-7): ETGVTQSPTHLIKTRGQQVTLRCSSQSGHNTVSWYQQALGQGPQFIFQYYREEENGRGNFPPRFSGLQFPNYSSELNVNALELDDSALYLCASSLWDEQYFGPGTRLTVT.

This clonotype has a handful of counts. The chain couples TRBV5-1 to TRBJ2-7; D remains ambiguous. The V gene's germline CDR1 is SGHRS and CDR2 YFSETQ. Trimming removed 5 bases from V and 2 bases from J, with 14 bases in between. There are 14 residues in the CDR3. The CDR3, as DNA: TGCGCCAGCAGGGCACAAACGGCCACCTACGAGCAGTACTTC. Protein product: CASRAQTATYEQYF.

This clonotype was seen more than once but under ten times. DNA of the CDR3: TGTGCCAGTAGGCCCAACTTAGCGGGGGCCTCCTACAATGAGCAGTTCTTC. It encodes CASRPNLAGASYNEQFF. The chain recombines TRBV19 with TRBJ2-1, with 9 positions matching TRBD2. Germline CDR1 and CDR2: LNHDA and SQIVND (reference sequence). The J segment lost 0 bases and the V segment lost 6 bases, leaving 9 bases of the junction unmatched. The CDR3 consists of 17 residues.

This clonotype was observed once. The chain has TRBV12-3 or TRBV12-4 and TRBJ1-3; D not resolved. This CDR3 region has 17 residues. V was shortened by 5 bases and J by 0 bases, with 17 bases between the two germline ends. CDR3 in DNA: TGTGCCAGCAGTCTTAGGGTCACAGTGACCTCTGGAAACACCATATATTTT. This encodes CASSLRVTVTSGNTIYF.

A few counts support this clonotype. The chain couples TRBV12-5 to TRBJ2-6; D is unclear. Germline V gives CDR1 LGHNT, CDR2 FRNRAP. CDR3 length equals 13 residues. The germline V and J ends were trimmed by 7 bases and 2 bases, with 6 bases remaining between them. Here the CDR3 DNA reads TGTGCTAGTGCCCTAACTGGGGCCAACGTCCTGACTTTC. Translating gives CASALTGANVLTF.

The table lists this clonotype with many counts. V usage is TRBV7-2 and J usage is TRBJ2-7; no firm D call. Germline V gene lookup returns CDR1 SGHTA and CDR2 FQGNSA. V was trimmed by 1 base and J by 0 bases, leaving 13 bases between them. CDR3 size: 16 residues. DNA for the CDR3: TGTGCCAGCAGCTTAGTCGAGTGGGCGAGCTCCTACGAGCAGTACTTC. Translating gives CASSLVEWASSYEQYF.

This clonotype came up a few times. This chain joins TRBV19 and TRBJ1-4; the D gene is possibly TRBD1 (5 bases). Germline V gene lookup returns CDR1 LNHDA and CDR2 SQIVND (reference sequence). The CDR3 covers 16 residues. The V end lost 5 bases, the J end lost 4 bases, and 17 bases lay between the germline ends. CDR3 amino acids: CASSARTGASNEKLFF. CDR3 nucleotide sequence: TGTGCCAGTAGTGCTCGCACCGGGGCAAGTAATGAAAAACTGTTTTTT.

This sequence joins TRBV3-1 and TRBJ2-7; TRBD1 agrees at 12 bases. V lost 5 bases, J lost 5 bases, and 7 bases stayed unmatched. This CDR3 has 15 residues. Germline CDR1 is LGHDT and CDR2 is YNNKEL (reference sequence). Here the CDR3 DNA reads TGTGCCAGCAGCAACCGGGACAGGGGGCTCCACGAGCAGTACTTC. This translates into CASSNRDRGLHEQYF.